The 26 T cell receptor beta chains below were found in one sample sequenced in a study of breast tumors, draining lymph nodes, adjacent tissues. Breast cancer patients provided tissue from their axillary draining lymph nodes. TCRdb re-analysed the multiplex PCR reads in MiXCR, keeping a single row per CDR3 protein. In the table there are 150,000 to 200,000 distinct CDR3 sequences, roughly a third of which are singletons. Source material: axillary lymph node tissue. The receptors here all came from a female donor with breast cancer. Some clones in this sample may be carry-over from other donors' samples.

The table lists this clonotype with a count of one. The V and J genes are TRBV20-1 and TRBJ1-6, with D maybe TRBD1 (6 bases). Germline V gene lookup returns CDR1 DFQATT and CDR2 SNEGSKA (reference sequence). Trimming removed 3 bases at V and 7 bases at J, with 19 bases between. The CDR3 length is 16 residues. The CDR3 nucleotides are TGCAGTGCTAGGAGCCCAGCGGACAGTCGCAATTCACCCCTCCACTTT. It translates to CSARSPADSRNSPLHF.

V and J are TRBV20-1 and TRBJ1-1; the match to TRBD1 covers 7 bases. CDR3 length: 16 residues. Trimming removed 2 bases from V and 1 base from J; junction bases left unmatched: 10. From germline, CDR1 is DFQATT and CDR2 SNEGSKA (reference sequence). The CDR3 spells CSARLPWAGGNTEAFF. For the CDR3, the DNA is TGCAGTGCTAGACTCCCCTGGGCAGGGGGGAACACTGAAGCTTTCTTT.

A word on this clonotype: The germline gene is not matched at one end of the junction; a read error may be the cause. The genes are TRBV6-1 and TRBJ2-7, with a tentative D call TRBD1 (6 bases). The CDR3 extends over 15 amino acids. The germline CDR1 and CDR2 sequences are MNHNS and SASEGT. The CDR3 DNA reads TGTGCCCGCGGCGGCCCACGGACAGTCTCCTACAAGCAGTACTTC. Encoded protein: CARGGPRTVSYKQYF.

As concerns this clonotype: A read error may explain this, as a much larger clone is one base away. V is TRBV12-3 or TRBV12-4 and J is TRBJ2-7; D may be TRBD2 (5 bases). CDR3 length: 14 amino acids. CDR3 in amino acids: CASSLPGVLYEQHF. CDR3 nucleotide sequence: TGTGCCAGCAGTCTCCCCGGGGTCCTCTACGAGCAGCACTTC.

This clonotype was recorded many times. This chain joins TRBV4-3 and TRBJ2-2; the match to TRBD2 covers 7 bases. The germline CDR1 and CDR2 sequences are LGHNA and YSLEER. This CDR3 comprises 15 residues. J lost 3 bases, V lost 0 bases, and 1 base had no gene match. The CDR3 region has the DNA TGCGCCAGCAGCCAAGATCGGGGGGACACCGGGGAGCTGTTTTTT. The encoded protein is CASSQDRGDTGELFF.

This clonotype was seen many times. The chain joins TRBV20-1 to TRBJ1-3, with D tentatively TRBD1 (5 bases). V lost 7 bases, J lost 4 bases, and 11 bases lay in between. There are 12 residues in the CDR3. CDR1 DFQATT and CDR2 SNEGSKA come from the germline V gene (reference sequence). The CDR3, as DNA: TGCAGTGTTCTTACAGGCGGAAACACCATATATTTT. It yields the protein CSVLTGGNTIYF.

As to this clonotype: At one of its ends the junction is not consistent with the germline gene, which may arise from a read error. The chain couples TRBV27 to TRBJ2-2, with D possibly TRBD1 on 5 matching bases. The CDR3 extends over 16 amino acids. Germline V gene sequence: CDR1 MNHEY, CDR2 SMNVEV (reference sequence). The CDR3 sequence: CASSFQGCANTGELFF. DNA for the CDR3: TGTGCAAGCAGTTTCCAGGGCTGTGCGAACACCGGGGAGCTGTTTTTT.

This chain links TRBV5-1 with TRBJ1-1, with 8 bases lining up with TRBD1. V shed 4 bases, J shed 4 bases, and the junction held 6 bases outside the gene matches. The CDR3 loop spans 14 amino acids. Germline lookup yields CDR1 SGHRS and CDR2 YFSETQ. The CDR3 is CASSPGQGGTEAFF. CDR3 nucleotide sequence: TGCGCCAGCAGCCCTGGACAGGGAGGCACTGAAGCTTTCTTT.

This clonotype was picked up a small number of times. This could be a read error, since a much larger clone is one nucleotide away. This chain joins TRBV11-2 and TRBJ1-3; D gene ambiguous. The CDR3 length is 14 residues. Germline V CDR1 and CDR2: SGHAT, FQNNGV. Deletions cut 5 bases from V and 6 bases from J, with 14 bases between. CDR3 nucleotides: TGTGCCAGCAGCCCAGGAGGCAGTGCAAACACCATATATTTT. Amino acids: CASSPGGSANTIYF.

This clonotype was counted at least ten times. V and J are TRBV12-3 or TRBV12-4 and TRBJ1-5; D unclear. The CDR3 totals 14 residues. Between the trimmed V and J ends, which lost 9 bases and 0 bases, there was a span of 12 bases. The DNA of the CDR3 is TGTGCCAGTAGTCGGCAGAATAGCAATCAGCCCCAGCATTTT. Its protein is CASSRQNSNQPQHF.

There are many counts of this clonotype. This sequence joins TRBV4-3 and TRBJ2-1; 10 bases line up with TRBD2. The CDR3 is 20 amino acids. J was trimmed by 1 base and V by 4 bases; bases with no gene match: 16. Germline V gene sequence: CDR1 LGHNA, CDR2 YSLEER. CDR3 DNA sequence: TGCGCCAGCAGCCCCTCAGGGCTAGCGGGAGTCACGGGGTCCTACAATGAGCAGTTCTTC. Its translation: CASSPSGLAGVTGSYNEQFF.

Many counts were recorded for this clonotype. This rearrangement joins TRBV7-3 to TRBJ2-3; 7 bases fit TRBD2. The trim removed 4 bases at V and 0 bases at J, leaving 22 bases unmatched. The length of the CDR3 is 21 residues. Germline V CDR1 and CDR2: SGHTA, FQGTGA. The CDR3 loop is CASSSLQNLLSSGESTDTQYF. The CDR3 coding sequence is TGTGCCAGCAGCTCCCTACAGAATCTCCTATCAAGCGGGGAGAGCACAGATACGCAGTATTTT.

In its sample, this clonotype was seen many times. This chain connects TRBV14 to TRBJ2-1, with TRBD2 matching over 15 bases. Trimming removed 0 bases from V and 7 bases from J; junction bases left unmatched: 13. CDR1 is SGHDN, CDR2 FVKESK, per germline. CDR3 size: 20 residues. The CDR3 protein is CASSQDPAGTSGRFRNEQFF. In DNA form, the CDR3 reads TGTGCCAGCAGCCAAGATCCGGCCGGGACTAGCGGGAGGTTCCGGAATGAGCAGTTCTTC.

This chain joins TRBV7-8 and TRBJ2-7, with D tentatively TRBD1 (6 bases). The CDR3 is 16 amino acids. The V end lost 3 bases, the J end lost 4 bases, and 19 bases lay between the germline ends. Looked up from germline, CDR1 is SGHVS and CDR2 is FQNEAQ. The CDR3 loop is CASSFAGTTTIYEQYF. As DNA, the CDR3 is TGTGCCAGCAGCTTCGCTGGGACAACCACGATATACGAGCAGTACTTC.

This rearrangement joins TRBV24-1 to TRBJ1-5, with TRBD1 as a possible D gene (5 bases). Germline assignment: CDR1 KGHDR and CDR2 SFDVKD. Trimming removed 4 bases from V and 0 bases from J, with 18 bases in between. This CDR3 spans 18 amino acids. The CDR3 nucleotides are TGTGCCACCAGTGACCCCAGGGCCCCAAGTAATAGCAATCAGCCCCAGCATTTT. Its protein product is CATSDPRAPSNSNQPQHF.

This clonotype was counted a few times. The chain recombines TRBV7-8 with TRBJ1-1, with a weak D call TRBD1 (5 bases). The CDR3 has 14 residues. Germline lookup yields CDR1 SGHVS and CDR2 FQNEAQ. V was shortened by 5 bases and J by 6 bases, with 16 bases between the two germline ends. This chain's CDR3 is CASSTRPGTAEAFF. The CDR3 coding sequence is TGTGCCAGCAGCACCCGGCCCGGGACCGCTGAAGCTTTCTTT.

About this clonotype itself: This may be a read error, as it is one base from a much larger clone. V usage is TRBV20-1 and J usage is TRBJ2-1; D is undetermined. The CDR3 covers 11 residues. The germline gives CDR1 DFQATT, CDR2 SNEGSKA (reference sequence). The CDR3 DNA reads as TGCAGTGCCTGGGGTCGGCGCGAGCAGTCCTTC. This encodes CSAWGRREQSF.

In its sample, this clonotype was seen many times. The chain links TRBV29-1 to TRBJ1-2; 8 nucleotides align to TRBD1. V shed 7 bases and J 2 bases; nucleotides not matched to a gene: 6. CDR3 length: 13 residues. Germline V gene sequence: CDR1 SQVTM, CDR2 ANQGSEA. The CDR3 sequence is CSAPDRENYGYTF. The CDR3 DNA is TGCAGCGCCCCGGACAGGGAAAACTATGGCTACACCTTC. Complete variable domain (other parts from reference TRBV29-1 and TRBJ1-2): SAVISQKPSRDICQRGTSLTIQCQVDSQVTMMFWYRQQPGQSLTLIATANQGSEATYESGFVIDKFPISRPNLTFSTLTVSNMSPEDSSIYLCSAPDRENYGYTFGSGTRLTVV.

There are many counts of this clonotype. This chain connects TRBV11-2 to TRBJ2-7; 12 nucleotides match TRBD2. CDR3 length equals 15 residues. The junction had 4 bases not matched to a gene; V was cut back by 5 bases and J by 2 bases. CDR1 is SGHAT and CDR2 is FQNNGV in the germline V gene. CDR3 DNA: TGTGCCAGCAGCGAGGGACTAGCGGGCACCTACGAGCAGTACTTC. Its translation is CASSEGLAGTYEQYF.

In its sample, this clonotype was seen many times. V usage is TRBV9 and J usage is TRBJ2-3; TRBD2 might be the D (6 bases). Germline values: CDR1 SGDLS, CDR2 YYNGEE. This CDR3 spans 16 amino acids. The germline V and J ends were trimmed by 0 bases and 3 bases, with 14 bases remaining between them. CDR3 coding DNA: TGTGCCAGCAGCGTAGCTGGGACTCTCTTGACAGATACGCAGTATTTT. As protein: CASSVAGTLLTDTQYF.

Turning to this clonotype: A read error may be the cause here, since a much bigger clone is one base away. V is TRBV5-6 and J is TRBJ2-5, with D tentatively TRBD1 (6 bases). Germline lookup yields CDR1 SGHDT and CDR2 YYEEEE. Trimming cost V 0 bases and J 4 bases, with 16 bases left between them. The CDR3 consists of 16 residues. The CDR3 reads CASSLGTALNVETQYF. DNA of the CDR3: TGTGCCAGCAGCTTGGGGACAGCGTTGAACGTAGAGACCCAGTACTTC.

This clonotype was seen repeatedly, ten times or more. This chain uses TRBV5-6 with TRBJ2-5, with 12 bases fitting TRBD1. CDR3 length: 15 residues. Germline CDR1 reads SGHDT; CDR2 reads YYEEEE. After removal of 3 bases from V and 5 bases from J, the junction contained 5 bases not matched to a gene. The CDR3 reads CASSSPGQGAETQYF. The CDR3 region has the DNA TGTGCCAGCAGCTCTCCGGGACAGGGGGCGGAGACCCAGTACTTC.

This sequence joins TRBV19 and TRBJ1-1; a possible D gene is TRBD1 (6 bases). Germline CDR1 LNHDA, CDR2 SQIVND (reference sequence). The CDR3 length is 12 residues. V was clipped by 4 bases and J by 4 bases, with 7 bases between them. CDR3 in amino acids: CASSTGVTEAFF. The CDR3, as DNA: TGTGCCAGTAGTACAGGGGTCACTGAAGCTTTCTTT.

The sample holds many counts of this clonotype. This chain uses TRBV19 with TRBJ2-1; TRBD2 is a possible D gene (5 bases). CDR1 LNHDA and CDR2 SQIVND come from the germline V gene (reference sequence). This CDR3 has 15 residues. V was shortened by 11 bases and J by 6 bases, with 23 bases between the two germline ends. DNA of the CDR3: TGTGCCGCCTCAATGAGGGCGCGGTCCGGCAATGAGCAGTTCTTC. This encodes CAASMRARSGNEQFF.

The V and J genes are TRBV10-2 and TRBJ2-3; the D gene is possibly TRBD1 (6 bases). CDR1 WSHSY and CDR2 SAAADI come from the germline V gene. This CDR3 is 15 amino acids long. Trimming removed 2 bases at V and 10 bases at J, with 19 bases between. The CDR3 nucleotides read TGCGCCAGCAGTGAGATTGGACAGAGCACAGACGCGCAGTATTTT. Protein product: CASSEIGQSTDAQYF.

This clonotype came up a few times. This sequence joins TRBV29-1 and TRBJ2-3; D unresolved. Germline V gene data show CDR1 as SQVTM and CDR2 as ANQGSEA. CDR3 length: 10 residues. V was shortened by 0 bases and J by 6 bases, with 1 base between the two germline ends. The CDR3 nucleotides read TGCAGCGTTGAAGACGATACGCAGTATTTT. It codes for CSVEDDTQYF.